What follows is one T cell receptor beta chain and its context. Its target is unknown. This sample is part of a study of radiotherapy plus CTLA-4 blockade in lung cancer. Study context: Around 18% of enrolled patients responded objectively, and roughly 31% had disease control. Study-level findings and limits: Radiotherapy plus ipilimumab was followed by expansion in blood of tumor-derived TCR clones.

The trim removed 6 bases at V and 4 bases at J, leaving 7 bases unmatched. The length of the CDR3 is 13 residues. Looked up from germline, CDR1 is GTSNPN and CDR2 is SVGIG (reference sequence). The repertoire was sequenced with immunoSEQ multiplex PCR; TCRdb's copy has only in-frame clones and lacks some. The sample records tens of thousands of clones, roughly four fifths being singletons. The chain recombines TRBV30 with TRBJ2-7; 9 positions match TRBD1. The source of this sequence is a human donor with non-small cell lung cancer who had stable disease on radiotherapy plus ipilimumab. Sequenced material: peripheral blood, taken from a patient treated with radiotherapy plus ipilimumab. The CDR3 spells CACGDRVKYEQYF. Written as DNA, the CDR3 is TGTGCCTGCGGGGACAGGGTGAAATACGAGCAGTACTTC.